These 3 T cell receptor beta chains came from one sample sequenced in a study of T cell repertoires in cytomegalovirus infection. For these TCRs, the target antigens are not known. TCRdb independently ran MiXCR on the reads; one entry per CDR3 protein. The sample holds some 500,000 distinct CDR3 sequences, 40% seen once. Sequenced material: cultured PBMCs, taken from culture after CMV antigen stimulation. The receptors shown here come from a human donor in good health (CMV status not recorded). Some clones in this sample may be carry-over from other donors' samples.

This chain joins TRBV7-6 and TRBJ2-7; the D gene is possibly TRBD2 (6 bases). Germline V gene sequence: CDR1 SGHVS, CDR2 FNYEAQ. CDR3 length: 14 residues. V lost 6 bases and J lost 7, with 19 bases in between. CDR3 nucleotides: TGTGCCAGCAGAAGTAGCGGCCCCCTAGGGGAGCAGTACTTC. It translates to CASRSSGPLGEQYF.

The chain links TRBV7-2 to TRBJ2-5, with unresolved D. Germline CDR1 SGHTA, CDR2 FQGNSA. There are 13 residues in the CDR3. V lost 6 bases to trimming and J lost 1 base, with 9 bases between them. CDR3 protein: CASRLLRQETQYF. The CDR3 DNA sequence: TGTGCCAGCAGACTCCTTCGCCAAGAGACCCAGTACTTC.

There are a few counts of this clonotype. The chain recombines TRBV11-2 with TRBJ2-3; 7 bases fit TRBD2. CDR1 is SGHAT, CDR2 FQNNGV, per germline. Trimming cost V 5 bases and J 2 bases; bases outside gene matches: 10. The CDR3 totals 16 residues. The CDR3 DNA reads TGTGCCAGCAGCCCTAGAGTAAGCGGGATCACAGATACGCAGTATTTT. It translates to CASSPRVSGITDTQYF. Full variable domain (remainder filled in from reference TRBV11-2 and TRBJ2-3): EAGVAQSPRYKIIEKRQSVAFWCNPISGHATLYWYQQILGQGPKLLIQFQNNGVVDDSQLPKDRFSAERLKGVDSTLKIQPAKLEDSAVYLCASSPRVSGITDTQYFGPGTRLTVL.